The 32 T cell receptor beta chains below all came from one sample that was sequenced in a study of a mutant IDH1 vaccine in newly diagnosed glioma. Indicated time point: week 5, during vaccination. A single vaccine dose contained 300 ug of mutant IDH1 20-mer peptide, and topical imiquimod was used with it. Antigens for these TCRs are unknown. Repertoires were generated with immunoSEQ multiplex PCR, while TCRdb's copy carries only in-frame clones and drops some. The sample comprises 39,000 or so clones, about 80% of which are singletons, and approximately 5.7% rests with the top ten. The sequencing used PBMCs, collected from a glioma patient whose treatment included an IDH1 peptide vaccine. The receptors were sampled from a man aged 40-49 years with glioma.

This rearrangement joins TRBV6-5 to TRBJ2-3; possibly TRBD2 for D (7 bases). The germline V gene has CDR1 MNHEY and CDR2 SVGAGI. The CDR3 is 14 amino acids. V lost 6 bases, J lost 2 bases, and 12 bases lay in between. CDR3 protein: CASRGGPFTDTQYF. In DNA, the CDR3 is TGTGCCAGCAGGGGGGGGCCCTTCACAGATACGCAGTATTTT.

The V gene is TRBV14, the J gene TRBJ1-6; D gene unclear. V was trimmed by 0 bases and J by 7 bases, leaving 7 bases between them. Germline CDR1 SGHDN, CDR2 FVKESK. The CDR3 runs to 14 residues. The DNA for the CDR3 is TGTGCCAGCAGCCAAGATTTAAGAAATTCACCCCTCCACTTT. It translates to CASSQDLRNSPLHF. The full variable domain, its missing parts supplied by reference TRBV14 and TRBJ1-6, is EAGVTQFPSHSVIEKGQTVTLRCDPISGHDNLYWYRRVMGKEIKFLLHFVKESKQDESGMPNNRFLAERTGGTYSTLKVQPAELEDSGVYFCASSQDLRNSPLHFGNGTRLTVT.

This CDR3 is CAWSALSGTSGEQYF. In nucleotides, the CDR3 is TGTGCCTGGAGTGCCTTGTCCGGGACTAGCGGGGAGCAGTACTTC. V and J are TRBV30 and TRBJ2-7; 12 bases fit TRBD2. V dropped 1 base and J dropped 7; count of bases not matched to a gene: 8. Per the germline V gene, CDR1 is GTSNPN and CDR2 is SVGIG (reference sequence). CDR3 length equals 15 residues.

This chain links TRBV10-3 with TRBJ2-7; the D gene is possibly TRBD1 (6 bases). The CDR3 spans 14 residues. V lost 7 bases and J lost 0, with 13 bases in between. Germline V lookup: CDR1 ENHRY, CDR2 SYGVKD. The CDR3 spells CAIKSADSSYEQYF. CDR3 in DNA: TGTGCCATCAAGTCAGCGGACAGCTCCTACGAGCAGTACTTC.

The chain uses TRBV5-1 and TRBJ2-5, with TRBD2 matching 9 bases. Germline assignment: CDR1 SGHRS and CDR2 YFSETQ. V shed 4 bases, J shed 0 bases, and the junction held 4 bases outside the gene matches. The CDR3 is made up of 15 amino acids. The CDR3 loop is CASSRSSGDQETQYF. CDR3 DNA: TGCGCCAGCAGCCGCTCTAGCGGGGACCAAGAGACCCAGTACTTC.

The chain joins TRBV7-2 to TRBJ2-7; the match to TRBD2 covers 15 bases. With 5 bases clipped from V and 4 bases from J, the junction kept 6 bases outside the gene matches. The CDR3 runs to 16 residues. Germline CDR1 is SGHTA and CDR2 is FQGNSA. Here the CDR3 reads CASSLGLAGGLYEQYF. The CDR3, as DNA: TGTGCCAGCAGCCTCGGACTAGCGGGGGGGCTGTACGAGCAGTACTTC.

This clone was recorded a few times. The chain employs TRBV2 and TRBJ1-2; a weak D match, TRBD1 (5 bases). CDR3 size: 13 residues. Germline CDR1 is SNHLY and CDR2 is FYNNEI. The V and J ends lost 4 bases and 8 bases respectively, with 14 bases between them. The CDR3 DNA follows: TGTGCCAGCAGTGGAGAAGGGGTGTTAGGCTACACCTTC. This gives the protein CASSGEGVLGYTF.

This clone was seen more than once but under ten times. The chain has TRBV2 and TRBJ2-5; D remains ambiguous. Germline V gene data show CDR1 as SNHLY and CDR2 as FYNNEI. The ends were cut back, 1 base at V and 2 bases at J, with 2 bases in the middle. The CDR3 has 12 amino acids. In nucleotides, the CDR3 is TGTGCCAGCAGTGAAGAACAAGAGACCCAGTACTTC. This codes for CASSEEQETQYF.

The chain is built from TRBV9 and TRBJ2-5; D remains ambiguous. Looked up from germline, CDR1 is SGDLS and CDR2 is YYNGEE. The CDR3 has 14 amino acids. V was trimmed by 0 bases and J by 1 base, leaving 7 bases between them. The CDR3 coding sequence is TGTGCCAGCAGCGTAGGAGCTTCCCAAGAGACCCAGTACTTC. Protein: CASSVGASQETQYF. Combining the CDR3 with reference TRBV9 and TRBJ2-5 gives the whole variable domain DSGVTQTPKHLITATGQRVTLRCSPRSGDLSVYWYQQSLDQGLQFLIQYYNGEERAKGNILERFSAQQFPDLHSELNLSSLELGDSALYFCASSVGASQETQYFGPGTRLLVL.

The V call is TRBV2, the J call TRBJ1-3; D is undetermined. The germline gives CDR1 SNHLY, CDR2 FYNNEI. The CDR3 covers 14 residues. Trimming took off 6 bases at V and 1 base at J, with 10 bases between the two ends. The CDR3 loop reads CASSLSGSGNTIYF. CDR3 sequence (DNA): TGTGCCAGCAGCCTCTCGGGGTCTGGAAACACCATATATTTT.

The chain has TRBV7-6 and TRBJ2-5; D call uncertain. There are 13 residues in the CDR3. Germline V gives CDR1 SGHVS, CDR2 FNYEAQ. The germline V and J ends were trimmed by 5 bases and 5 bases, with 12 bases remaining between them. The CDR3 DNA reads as TGTGCCAGCAGCCGATTTTTCGCCGAGACCCAGTACTTC. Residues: CASSRFFAETQYF.

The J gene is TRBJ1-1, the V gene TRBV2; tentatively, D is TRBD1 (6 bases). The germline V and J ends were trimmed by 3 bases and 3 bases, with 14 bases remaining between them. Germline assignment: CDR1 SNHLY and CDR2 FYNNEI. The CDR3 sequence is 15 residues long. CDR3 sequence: CASSDPGQPYTEAFF. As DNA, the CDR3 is TGTGCCAGCAGTGACCCTGGACAGCCCTACACTGAAGCTTTCTTT.

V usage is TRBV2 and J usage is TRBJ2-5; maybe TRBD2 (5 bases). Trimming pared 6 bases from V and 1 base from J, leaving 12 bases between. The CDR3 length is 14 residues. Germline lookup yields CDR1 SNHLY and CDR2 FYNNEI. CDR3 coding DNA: TGTGCCAGCAGATCTAGCCTACCCCAAGAGACCCAGTACTTC. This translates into CASRSSLPQETQYF. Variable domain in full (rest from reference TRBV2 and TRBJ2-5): EPEVTQTPSHQVTQMGQEVILRCVPISNHLYFYWYRQILGQKVEFLVSFYNNEISEKSEIFDDQFSVERPDGSNFTLKIRSTKLEDSAMYFCASRSSLPQETQYFGPGTRLLVL.

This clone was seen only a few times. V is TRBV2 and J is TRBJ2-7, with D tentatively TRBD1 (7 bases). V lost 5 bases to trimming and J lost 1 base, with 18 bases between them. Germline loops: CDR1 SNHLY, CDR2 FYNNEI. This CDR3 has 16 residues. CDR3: CASSLRDRTLSYEQYF. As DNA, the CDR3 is TGTGCCAGCAGTTTGCGGGACAGAACTCTTTCCTACGAGCAGTACTTC.

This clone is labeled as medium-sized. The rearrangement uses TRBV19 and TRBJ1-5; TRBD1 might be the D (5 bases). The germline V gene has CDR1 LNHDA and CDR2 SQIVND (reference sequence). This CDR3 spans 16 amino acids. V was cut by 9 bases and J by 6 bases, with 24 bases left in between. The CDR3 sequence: CASVGYTGTWGQPQHF. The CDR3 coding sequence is TGTGCCAGCGTAGGCTATACTGGGACGTGGGGTCAGCCCCAGCATTTT.

In nucleotides, the CDR3 is TGCGCCAGCAGCTTGCTAGGGGGGATCGTTCAGTACTTC. This gives the protein CASSLLGGIVQYF. The chain recombines TRBV5-1 with TRBJ2-4; D possibly matches TRBD1 or TRBD2 (6 bases each). Per germline, CDR1 SGHRS and CDR2 YFSETQ. The ends were cut back, 1 base at V and 11 bases at J, with 13 bases in the middle. This CDR3 region has 13 residues.

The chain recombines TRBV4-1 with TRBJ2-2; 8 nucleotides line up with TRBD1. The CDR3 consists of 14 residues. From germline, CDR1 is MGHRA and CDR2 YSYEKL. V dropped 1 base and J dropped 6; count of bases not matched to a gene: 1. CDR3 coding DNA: TGCGCCAGCAGCCAAGCGGACAGGGCCGGGGAGCTGTTTTTT. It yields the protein CASSQADRAGELFF.

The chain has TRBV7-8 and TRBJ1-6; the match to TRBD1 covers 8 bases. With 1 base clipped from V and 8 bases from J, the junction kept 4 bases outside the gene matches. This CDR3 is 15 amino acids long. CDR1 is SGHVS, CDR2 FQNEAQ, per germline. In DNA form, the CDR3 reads TGTGCCAGCAGCTTAGGCCAGGGGGCCTATTCACCCCTCCACTTT. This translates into CASSLGQGAYSPLHF.

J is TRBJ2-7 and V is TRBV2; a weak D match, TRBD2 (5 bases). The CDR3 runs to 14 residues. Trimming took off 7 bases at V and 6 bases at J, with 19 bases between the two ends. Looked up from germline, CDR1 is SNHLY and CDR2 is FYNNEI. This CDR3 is CASKLDYIATEQYF. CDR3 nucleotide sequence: TGTGCCAGCAAGCTCGATTATATAGCGACCGAGCAGTACTTC. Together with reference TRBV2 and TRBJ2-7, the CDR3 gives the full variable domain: EPEVTQTPSHQVTQMGQEVILRCVPISNHLYFYWYRQILGQKVEFLVSFYNNEISEKSEIFDDQFSVERPDGSNFTLKIRSTKLEDSAMYFCASKLDYIATEQYFGPGTRLTVT.

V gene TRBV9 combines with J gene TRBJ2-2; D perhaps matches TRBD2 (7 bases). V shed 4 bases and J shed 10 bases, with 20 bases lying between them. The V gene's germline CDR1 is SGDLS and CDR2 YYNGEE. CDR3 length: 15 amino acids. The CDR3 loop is CASSRWGGPGSELFF. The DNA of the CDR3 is TGTGCCAGCAGCAGATGGGGGGGCCCTGGGTCGGAGCTGTTTTTT.

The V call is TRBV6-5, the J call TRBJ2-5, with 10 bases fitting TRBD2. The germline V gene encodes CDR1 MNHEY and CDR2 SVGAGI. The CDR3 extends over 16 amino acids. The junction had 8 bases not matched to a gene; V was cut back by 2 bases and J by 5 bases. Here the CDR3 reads CASSYQSGGAVETQYF. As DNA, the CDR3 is TGTGCCAGCAGTTACCAAAGCGGGGGGGCCGTGGAGACCCAGTACTTC.

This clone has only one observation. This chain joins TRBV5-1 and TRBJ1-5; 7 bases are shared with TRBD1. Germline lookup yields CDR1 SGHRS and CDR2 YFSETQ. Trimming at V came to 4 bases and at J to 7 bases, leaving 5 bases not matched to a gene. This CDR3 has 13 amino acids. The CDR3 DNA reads TGCGCCAGCAGCCCCAGGGGGGGGCAGCCCCAGCATTTT. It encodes CASSPRGGQPQHF.

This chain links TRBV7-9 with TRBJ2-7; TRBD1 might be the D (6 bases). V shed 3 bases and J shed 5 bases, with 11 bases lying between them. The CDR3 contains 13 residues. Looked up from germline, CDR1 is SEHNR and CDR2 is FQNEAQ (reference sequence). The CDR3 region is CASSFRQDDEQYF. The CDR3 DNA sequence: TGTGCCAGCAGCTTTCGACAGGATGACGAGCAGTACTTC.

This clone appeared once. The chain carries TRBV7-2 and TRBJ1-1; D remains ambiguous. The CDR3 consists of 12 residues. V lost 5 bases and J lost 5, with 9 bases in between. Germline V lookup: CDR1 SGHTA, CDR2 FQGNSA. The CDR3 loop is CASSLLGTEAFF. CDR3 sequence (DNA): TGTGCCAGCAGCCTTCTTGGGACTGAAGCTTTCTTT.

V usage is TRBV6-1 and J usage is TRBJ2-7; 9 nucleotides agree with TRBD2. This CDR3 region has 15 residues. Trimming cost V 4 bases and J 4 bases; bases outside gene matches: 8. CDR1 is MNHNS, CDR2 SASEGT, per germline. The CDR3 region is CASSGIERGVYEQYF. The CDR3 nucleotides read TGTGCCAGCAGTGGGATAGAGCGGGGGGTTTACGAGCAGTACTTC.

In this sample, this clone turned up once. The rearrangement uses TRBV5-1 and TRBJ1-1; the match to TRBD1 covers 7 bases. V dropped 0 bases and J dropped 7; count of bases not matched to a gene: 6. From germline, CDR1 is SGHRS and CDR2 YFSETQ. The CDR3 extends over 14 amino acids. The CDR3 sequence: CASSLESGGDEAFF. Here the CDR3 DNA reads TGCGCCAGCAGCTTGGAATCAGGGGGGGATGAAGCTTTCTTT. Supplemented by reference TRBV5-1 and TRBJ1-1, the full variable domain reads KAGVTQTPRYLIKTRGQQVTLSCSPISGHRSVSWYQQTPGQGLQFLFEYFSETQRNKGNFPGRFSGRQFSNSRSEMNVSTLELGDSALYLCASSLESGGDEAFFGQGTRLTVV.

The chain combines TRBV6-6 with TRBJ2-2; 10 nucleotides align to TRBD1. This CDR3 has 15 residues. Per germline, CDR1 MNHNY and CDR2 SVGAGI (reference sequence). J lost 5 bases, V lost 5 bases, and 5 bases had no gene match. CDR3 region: CASSPGQGRTGELFF. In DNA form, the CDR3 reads TGTGCCAGCAGTCCGGGACAGGGGAGAACCGGGGAGCTGTTTTTT.

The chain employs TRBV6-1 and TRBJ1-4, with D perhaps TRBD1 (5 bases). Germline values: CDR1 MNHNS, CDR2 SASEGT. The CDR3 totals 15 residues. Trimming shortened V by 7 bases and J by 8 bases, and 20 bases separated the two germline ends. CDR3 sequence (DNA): TGTGCCAGCACCCCCAGGGTGGGGGTAACGGAAAAACTGTTTTTT. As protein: CASTPRVGVTEKLFF.

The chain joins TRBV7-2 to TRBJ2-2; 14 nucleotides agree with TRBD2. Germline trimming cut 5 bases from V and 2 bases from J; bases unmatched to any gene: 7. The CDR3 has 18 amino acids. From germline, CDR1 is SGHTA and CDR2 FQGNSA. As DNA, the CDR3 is TGTGCCAGCAGCCACCGACTAGCGGGGGGGCCCAACACCGGGGAGCTGTTTTTT. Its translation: CASSHRLAGGPNTGELFF.

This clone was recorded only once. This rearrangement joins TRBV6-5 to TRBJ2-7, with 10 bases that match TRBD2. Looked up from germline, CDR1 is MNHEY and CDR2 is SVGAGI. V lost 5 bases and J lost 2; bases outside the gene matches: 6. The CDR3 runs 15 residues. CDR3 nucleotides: TGTGCCAGCAGTCCCACCCTAGCGGGGGCCTACGAGCAGTACTTC. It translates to CASSPTLAGAYEQYF.

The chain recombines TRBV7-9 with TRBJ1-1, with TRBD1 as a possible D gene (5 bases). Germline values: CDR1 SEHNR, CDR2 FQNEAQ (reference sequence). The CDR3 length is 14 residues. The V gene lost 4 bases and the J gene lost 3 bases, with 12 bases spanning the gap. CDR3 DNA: TGTGCCAGCAGCTCCGGGACGGGTTACACTGAAGCTTTCTTT. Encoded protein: CASSSGTGYTEAFF.

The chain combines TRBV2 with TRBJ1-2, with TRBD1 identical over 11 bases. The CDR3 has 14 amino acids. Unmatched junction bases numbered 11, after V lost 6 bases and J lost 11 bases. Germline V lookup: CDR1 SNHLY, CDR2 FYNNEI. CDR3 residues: CASSPRGTGGVYTF. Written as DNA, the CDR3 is TGTGCCAGCAGCCCCCGGGGGACAGGGGGAGTATACACCTTC.